Detailed here is one TCR beta chain. The source of the sample is a study of CD8 T cells in Susac syndrome. Random hexamers were used to reverse transcribe about 0.5 to 1 ug of RNA. One entry per CDR3 protein results from TCRdb running MiXCR on the immunoSEQ multiplex PCR reads. The sample lists roughly 200,000 distinct CDR3 sequences; about 91% were seen once. The authors sequenced TCR beta from blood CD8+ and CD4+ T cells. The patients with Susac syndrome were individuals who fulfilled the recently defined diagnostic criteria for disease that was either definite or probable. FACS was used to enrich TEMRA cells, whereas the CD8+ and CD4+ T cells were obtained by negative isolation. V lost 5 bases to trimming and J lost 6 bases; unmatched junction nucleotides: 14. CDR1 is SGHVS and CDR2 is FQNEAQ in the germline V gene. The CDR3 has 16 residues.

The source of this sequence is a human donor with Susac syndrome. The rearrangement joins TRBV7-8 to TRBJ1-1; 8 bases agree with TRBD1. Sequencing used CD4+ T cells from PBMCs. The CDR3 protein is CASSQETGVTLAEAFF. The CDR3, as DNA: TGTGCCAGCAGCCAGGAGACAGGGGTGACTTTAGCTGAAGCTTTCTTT.